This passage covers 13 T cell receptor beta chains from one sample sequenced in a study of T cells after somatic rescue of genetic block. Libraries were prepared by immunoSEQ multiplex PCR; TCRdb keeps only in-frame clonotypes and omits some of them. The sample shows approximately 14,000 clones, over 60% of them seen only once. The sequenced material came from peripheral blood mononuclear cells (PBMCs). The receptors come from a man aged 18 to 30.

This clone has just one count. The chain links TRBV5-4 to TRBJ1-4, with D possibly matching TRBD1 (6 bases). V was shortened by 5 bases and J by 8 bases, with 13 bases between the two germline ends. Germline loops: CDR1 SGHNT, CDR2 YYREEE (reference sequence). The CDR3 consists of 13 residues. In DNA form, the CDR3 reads TGTGCCAGCAGTGACAGGTGGGGGGAAAAACTGTTTTTT. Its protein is CASSDRWGEKLFF.

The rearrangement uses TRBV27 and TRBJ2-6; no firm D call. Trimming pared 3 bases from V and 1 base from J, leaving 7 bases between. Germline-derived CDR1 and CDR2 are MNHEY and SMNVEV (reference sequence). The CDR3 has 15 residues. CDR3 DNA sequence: TGTGCCAGCAGTTTGCTGGGATCTGGGGCCAACGTCCTGACTTTC. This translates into CASSLLGSGANVLTF.

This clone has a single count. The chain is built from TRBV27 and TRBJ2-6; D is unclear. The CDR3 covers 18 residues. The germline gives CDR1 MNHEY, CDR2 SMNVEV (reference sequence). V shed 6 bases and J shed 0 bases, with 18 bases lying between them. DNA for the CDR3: TGTGCCAGCAGGCGATGGAACACCACATACTCTGGGGCCAACGTCCTGACTTTC. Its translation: CASRRWNTTYSGANVLTF. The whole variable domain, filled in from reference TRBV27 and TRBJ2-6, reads EAQVTQNPRYLITVTGKKLTVTCSQNMNHEYMSWYRQDPGLGLRQIYYSMNVEVTDKGDVPEGYKVSRKEKRNFPLILESPSPNQTSLYFCASRRWNTTYSGANVLTFGAGSRLTVL.

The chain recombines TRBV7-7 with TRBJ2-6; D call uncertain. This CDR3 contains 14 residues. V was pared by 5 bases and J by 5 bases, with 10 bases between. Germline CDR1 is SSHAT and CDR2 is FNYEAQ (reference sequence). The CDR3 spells CASSAQSRANVLTF. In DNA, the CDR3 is TGTGCCAGCAGCGCACAAAGTCGGGCCAACGTCCTGACTTTC.

The CDR3 DNA follows: TGTGCCAGCAGCACAGGGGTACTCCGCTACGAGCAGTACTTC. As protein: CASSTGVLRYEQYF. V usage is TRBV7-6 and J usage is TRBJ2-7; 7 bases fit TRBD1. This CDR3 comprises 14 residues. The trim removed 5 bases at V and 3 bases at J, leaving 7 bases unmatched. Germline V gene data show CDR1 as SGHVS and CDR2 as FNYEAQ.

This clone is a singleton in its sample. CDR3 DNA sequence: TGTGCCAGCAGTCTTGCCCGGACCCAAGGAAACACCATATATTTT. It encodes CASSLARTQGNTIYF. The rearrangement uses TRBV2 and TRBJ1-3, with unresolved D. The CDR3 has 15 amino acids. Germline values: CDR1 SNHLY, CDR2 FYNNEI. Trimming cost V 5 bases and J 4 bases, with 15 bases left between them.

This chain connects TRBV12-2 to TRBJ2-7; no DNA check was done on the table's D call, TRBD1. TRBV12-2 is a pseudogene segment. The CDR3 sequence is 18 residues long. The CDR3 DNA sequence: TGTGCAAGTCGCTTAGCCTCACAGGGGGCCCTCAAGCTCTACGAGCAGTACTTC. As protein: CASRLASQGALKLYEQYF.

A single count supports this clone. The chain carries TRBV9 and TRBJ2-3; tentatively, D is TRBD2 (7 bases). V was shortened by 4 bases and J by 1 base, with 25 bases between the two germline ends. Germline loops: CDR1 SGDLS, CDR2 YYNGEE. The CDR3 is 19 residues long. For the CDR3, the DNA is TGTGCCAGCAGCCCGGGGGGCCGTCGATCCCCCTTGCGCACAGATACGCAGTATTTT. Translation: CASSPGGRRSPLRTDTQYF.

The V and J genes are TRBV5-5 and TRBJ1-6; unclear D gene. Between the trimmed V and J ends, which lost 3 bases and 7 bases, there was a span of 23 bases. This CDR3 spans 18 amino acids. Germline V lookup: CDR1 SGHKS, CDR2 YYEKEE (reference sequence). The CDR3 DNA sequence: TGTGCCAGCAGCTCCTCGCCAGCCTCAAGACCAACGAATTCACCCCTCCACTTT. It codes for CASSSSPASRPTNSPLHF. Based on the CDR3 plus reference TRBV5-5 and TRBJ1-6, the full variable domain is DAGVTQSPTHLIKTRGQQVTLRCSPISGHKSVSWYQQVLGQGPQFIFQYYEKEERGRGNFPDRFSARQFPNYSSELNVNALLLGDSALYLCASSSSPASRPTNSPLHFGNGTRLTVT.

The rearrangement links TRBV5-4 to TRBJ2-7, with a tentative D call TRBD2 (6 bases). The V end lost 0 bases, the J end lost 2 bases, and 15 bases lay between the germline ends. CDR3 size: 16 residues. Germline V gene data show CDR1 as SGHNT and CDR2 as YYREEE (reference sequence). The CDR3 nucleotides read TGTGCCAGCAGCTTGGGGCCGGGACTCCAGACCTACGAGCAGTACTTC. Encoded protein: CASSLGPGLQTYEQYF.

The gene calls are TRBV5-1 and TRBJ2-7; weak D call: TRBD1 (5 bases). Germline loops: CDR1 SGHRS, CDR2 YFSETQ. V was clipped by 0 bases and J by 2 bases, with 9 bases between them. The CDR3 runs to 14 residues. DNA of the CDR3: TGCGCCAGCAGCTTGGGGGGCGGACCCTACGAGCAGTACTTC. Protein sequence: CASSLGGGPYEQYF.

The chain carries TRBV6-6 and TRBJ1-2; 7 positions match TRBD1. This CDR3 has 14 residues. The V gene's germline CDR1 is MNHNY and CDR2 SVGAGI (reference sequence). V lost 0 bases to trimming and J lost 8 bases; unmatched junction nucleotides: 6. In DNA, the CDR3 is TGTGCCAGCAGTTACTCCACAGGGGAGGGCGGCTACACCTTC. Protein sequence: CASSYSTGEGGYTF.

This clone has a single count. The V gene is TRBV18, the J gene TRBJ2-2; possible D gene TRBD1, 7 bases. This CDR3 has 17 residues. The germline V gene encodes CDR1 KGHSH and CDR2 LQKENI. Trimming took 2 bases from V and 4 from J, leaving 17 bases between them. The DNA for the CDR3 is TGTGCCAGCTCACCAACAACTCGCAGGGGGGTCACCGGGGAGCTGTTTTTT. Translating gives CASSPTTRRGVTGELFF.